The 18 T cell receptor beta chains presented below share a single source sample, sequenced in a study of cytomegalovirus exposure and HLA in healthy donors. The primer mix had 60 Vbeta and 13 Jbeta primers. Here immunoSEQ multiplex PCR was the method, and the copy in TCRdb shows in-frame clones only, minus some. The sample gives about 120,000 clones, 75% to 85% of which show up once; 8% to 9% is in the top ten. Sequencing was done on a sample of PBMCs. The source of these receptors is a female donor in good health and CMV-seropositive.

This clone was observed a few times. This chain joins TRBV6-1 and TRBJ2-2; 8 positions match TRBD2. The V segment lost 9 bases and the J segment 5 bases; nucleotides outside the gene matches: 5. Germline assignment: CDR1 MNHNS and CDR2 SASEGT. The CDR3 totals 13 residues. The CDR3 DNA follows: TGTGCCAGTCGGGAGGGTTTGACCGGGGAGCTGTTTTTT. Protein product: CASREGLTGELFF.

The V call is TRBV6-1, the J call TRBJ1-5; D unclear. This CDR3 region has 13 residues. Germline V CDR1 and CDR2: MNHNS, SASEGT. Trimming cost V 10 bases and J 7 bases, with 17 bases left between them. The DNA for the CDR3 is TGTGCCACCACAGCTATAGAAGACCAGCCCCAGCATTTT. Translating gives CATTAIEDQPQHF.

This rearrangement joins TRBV28 to TRBJ2-7; TRBD1 is a possible D gene (5 bases). This CDR3 contains 12 residues. The germline V and J ends were trimmed by 8 bases and 3 bases, with 11 bases remaining between them. In germline, CDR1 is MDHEN, CDR2 SYDVKM. CDR3 sequence (DNA): TGTGCCAGCGAGACAGTAAACTACGAGCAGTACTTC. Translated, it gives CASETVNYEQYF.

CDR3 region: CASRFTGNQPQHF. The CDR3 DNA follows: TGTGCCAGCAGATTTACAGGGAATCAGCCCCAGCATTTT. This chain uses TRBV28 with TRBJ1-5; weak D call: TRBD1 (6 bases). CDR3 length: 13 residues. The germline V gene encodes CDR1 MDHEN and CDR2 SYDVKM. Trimming removed 6 bases at V and 4 bases at J, with 10 bases between. Looking up the rest from reference TRBV28 and TRBJ1-5 gives the full variable domain: DVKVTQSSRYLVKRTGEKVFLECVQDMDHENMFWYRQDPGLGLRLIYFSYDVKMKEKGDIPEGYSVSREKKERFSLILESASTNQTSMYLCASRFTGNQPQHFGDGTRLSIL.

The gene calls are TRBV5-1 and TRBJ2-1, with 10 bases lining up with TRBD2. Germline assignment: CDR1 SGHRS and CDR2 YFSETQ. The CDR3 spans 16 residues. V lost 3 bases and J lost 0; bases outside the gene matches: 3. CDR3 sequence: CASSYSGGSSYNEQFF. CDR3 DNA sequence: TGCGCCAGCAGCTATAGCGGGGGGAGCTCCTACAATGAGCAGTTCTTC.

The count of this clone is one. The chain is built from TRBV19 and TRBJ2-3; D is possibly TRBD2 (6 bases). This CDR3 has 16 residues. The germline CDR1 and CDR2 sequences are LNHDA and SQIVND (reference sequence). The V end lost 7 bases, the J end lost 5 bases, and 22 bases lay between the germline ends. DNA of the CDR3: TGTGCCAGTACCCCCGCGGGGCCCCAAATGAGAGATACGCAGTATTTT. Protein sequence: CASTPAGPQMRDTQYF. Based on the CDR3 plus reference TRBV19 and TRBJ2-3, the full variable domain is DGGITQSPKYLFRKEGQNVTLSCEQNLNHDAMYWYRQDPGQGLRLIYYSQIVNDFQKGDIAEGYSVSREKKESFPLTVTSAQKNPTAFYLCASTPAGPQMRDTQYFGPGTRLTVL.

The chain joins TRBV6-5 to TRBJ2-1; possible D gene TRBD1, 5 bases. The CDR3 totals 14 residues. Germline-derived CDR1 and CDR2 are MNHEY and SVGAGI. The ends were cut back, 8 bases at V and 1 base at J, with 12 bases in the middle. The CDR3 loop is CASSGRASYNEQFF. In DNA form, the CDR3 reads TGTGCCAGCTCCGGCAGGGCGTCCTACAATGAGCAGTTCTTC.

This chain links TRBV19 with TRBJ2-7; the D gene is possibly TRBD1 (6 bases). Germline CDR1 and CDR2: LNHDA and SQIVND (reference sequence). V lost 6 bases and J 3 bases, leaving 15 bases between the germline ends. This CDR3 comprises 14 residues. The CDR3 sequence: CASRETGRGYEQYF. The CDR3 DNA reads as TGTGCCAGTAGGGAAACAGGGAGAGGCTACGAGCAGTACTTC.

V gene TRBV5-1 combines with J gene TRBJ2-2; TRBD2 matches 9 bases. V lost 4 bases, J lost 5 bases, and 9 bases stayed unmatched. This CDR3 is 16 amino acids long. Germline CDR1 SGHRS, CDR2 YFSETQ. The CDR3 sequence is CASSPLAGASTGELFF. The CDR3 region has the DNA TGCGCCAGCAGCCCTTTAGCGGGGGCCTCAACCGGGGAGCTGTTTTTT.

V and J are TRBV19 and TRBJ1-5; 7 positions agree with TRBD1. The CDR3 spans 13 residues. The germline gives CDR1 LNHDA, CDR2 SQIVND (reference sequence). V lost 6 bases to trimming and J lost 6 bases; unmatched junction nucleotides: 5. CDR3 loop: CASRQGGAQPQHF. CDR3 nucleotide sequence: TGTGCCAGTAGACAAGGGGGCGCTCAGCCCCAGCATTTT.

The rearrangement uses TRBV21-1 and TRBJ1-5; the tabulated D call, TRBD1, remains unverified against the DNA. TRBV21-1 is deemed a pseudogene. The length of the CDR3 is 14 residues. CDR3: CASSMKGGNQPQHF. The CDR3 DNA sequence: TGTGCCAGCAGCATGAAAGGGGGCAATCAGCCCCAGCATTTT.

V usage is TRBV4-3 and J usage is TRBJ2-2; the D gene is possibly TRBD1 (6 bases). The germline V and J ends were trimmed by 8 bases and 4 bases, with 11 bases remaining between them. Germline CDR1 LGHNA, CDR2 YSLEER. The CDR3 loop spans 13 amino acids. The DNA for the CDR3 is TGCGCCAGCGGCGCGACAGGCACCGGGGAGCTGTTTTTT. Translated, it gives CASGATGTGELFF.

This clone appeared a single time. This chain uses TRBV13 with TRBJ2-1, with 8 positions matching TRBD1. CDR1 and CDR2 from the germline V gene are PRHDT and FYEKMQ (reference sequence). There are 13 residues in the CDR3. V gave up 5 bases and J gave up 8 bases; unmatched junction bases: 5. The chain's CDR3 is CASSQDRDDEQFF. The CDR3, as DNA: TGTGCCAGCAGCCAGGACAGGGACGATGAGCAGTTCTTC.

This clone was seen a single time. This chain joins TRBV30 and TRBJ2-7, with D hard to call. There are 11 residues in the CDR3. CDR1 GTSNPN and CDR2 SVGIG come from the germline V gene (reference sequence). With 0 bases removed from V and 5 bases from J, the gap between germline ends came to 5 bases. The CDR3 coding sequence is TGTGCCTGGAGTGTAAATAACGAGCAGTACTTC. Its protein product is CAWSVNNEQYF.

This chain's CDR3 is CASSHYKAGGEAFF. For the CDR3, the DNA is TGCGCCAGCAGCCACTATAAGGCCGGGGGGGAAGCTTTCTTT. V gene TRBV4-3 combines with J gene TRBJ1-1; tentative D call: TRBD1 (5 bases). Germline-derived CDR1 and CDR2 are LGHNA and YSLEER. The length of the CDR3 is 14 residues. Trimming stripped 3 bases from V and 8 bases from J, with 16 bases between.

V is TRBV19 and J is TRBJ1-4; TRBD1 matches at 8 bases. The CDR3 is 15 amino acids. Germline V CDR1 and CDR2: LNHDA, SQIVND (reference sequence). V lost 5 bases, J lost 1 base, and 3 bases stayed unmatched. The CDR3 spells CASSPGGITNEKLFF. Here the CDR3 DNA reads TGTGCCAGTAGTCCAGGGGGCATAACTAATGAAAAACTGTTTTTT.

V gene TRBV7-2 combines with J gene TRBJ1-5; 9 nucleotides match TRBD1. Germline trimming cut 6 bases from V and 4 bases from J; bases unmatched to any gene: 10. The CDR3 contains 16 residues. Germline loops: CDR1 SGHTA, CDR2 FQGNSA. The CDR3 reads CASSPTGGGANQPQHF. The CDR3 DNA sequence: TGTGCCAGCAGTCCCACAGGGGGCGGAGCGAATCAGCCCCAGCATTTT.

The CDR3 is CASILTGGVIRGEKLFF. For the CDR3, the DNA is TGTGCCAGCATCCTCACAGGGGGCGTGATAAGGGGGGAAAAACTGTTTTTT. The V gene is TRBV7-8, the J gene TRBJ1-4; TRBD1 matches at 9 bases. Germline V gene sequence: CDR1 SGHVS, CDR2 FQNEAQ. CDR3 length equals 17 residues. V gave up 7 bases and J gave up 8 bases; unmatched junction bases: 17. The full variable domain, rest sourced from reference TRBV7-8 and TRBJ1-4, is GAGVSQSPRYKVAKRGQDVALRCDPISGHVSLFWYQQALGQGPEFLTYFQNEAQLDKSGLPSDRFFAERPEGSVSTLKIQRTQQEDSAVYLCASILTGGVIRGEKLFFGSGTQLSVL.